This entry lists 16 T cell receptor beta chains sequenced from one sample in a study of T cell changes during pregnancy in multiple sclerosis. TCRdb's table, derived via immunoSEQ multiplex PCR, lists solely in-frame clones and lacks some. Among around 20,000 clones, 70% to 90% were seen once, and the ten largest hold roughly 9.4%. The sample here was CD8+ T cells from peripheral blood mononuclear cells, taken after pregnancy. These receptors originate from a female donor with multiple sclerosis, enrolled in a pregnancy study.

CDR3 sequence (DNA): TGCGCCAGCAGCCAAGACGGGACTAGTCACCTTTACTTC. It translates to CASSQDGTSHLYF. The chain uses TRBV4-3 and TRBJ2-7; 8 bases align to TRBD2. V lost 0 bases and J lost 13; bases outside the gene matches: 8. The CDR3 extends over 13 amino acids. Germline V gene sequence: CDR1 LGHNA, CDR2 YSLEER.

V gene TRBV30 combines with J gene TRBJ1-1, with 7 bases aligning to TRBD1. Germline lookup yields CDR1 GTSNPN and CDR2 SVGIG (reference sequence). The CDR3 is 13 residues long. The ends lost 1 base at V and 4 bases at J; junction bases unmatched: 3. CDR3 sequence reads: CAWSGTGPTEAFF. Here the CDR3 DNA reads TGTGCCTGGAGTGGGACAGGCCCCACTGAAGCTTTCTTT.

The CDR3 DNA follows: TGTGCCACCAGCGGACCCTCCAGGGGGCTTGTTGAAGCTTTCTTT. Translating it yields CATSGPSRGLVEAFF. The chain has TRBV15 and TRBJ1-1; 8 bases are a match to TRBD1. V lost 5 bases, J lost 7 bases, and 12 bases stayed unmatched. The CDR3 has 15 residues. Germline CDR1 is LNHNV and CDR2 is YYDKDF (reference sequence).

The gene calls are TRBV19 and TRBJ2-7, with 8 bases lining up with TRBD1. CDR3 length: 15 amino acids. Looked up from germline, CDR1 is LNHDA and CDR2 is SQIVND (reference sequence). Losses at the gene ends were 5 bases for V and 5 bases for J; bases not matched to a gene: 11. The CDR3 bases are TGTGCCAGTAGTGCCCAGGGGGCGCTAATGGACGAGCAGTACTTC. Translated, it gives CASSAQGALMDEQYF.

This chain links TRBV9 with TRBJ1-2, with a weak D call TRBD1 (6 bases). Per the germline V gene, CDR1 is SGDLS and CDR2 is YYNGEE. The CDR3 runs to 16 residues. Trimming left V 0 bases short and J 0 bases short, with 12 bases between. The CDR3 DNA is TGTGCCAGCAGCGTAGATACAGGGCAAGCTAACTATGGCTACACCTTC. It is translated as CASSVDTGQANYGYTF. The full variable domain, with the rest looked up from reference TRBV9 and TRBJ1-2, is DSGVTQTPKHLITATGQRVTLRCSPRSGDLSVYWYQQSLDQGLQFLIQYYNGEERAKGNILERFSAQQFPDLHSELNLSSLELGDSALYFCASSVDTGQANYGYTFGSGTRLTVV.

The chain recombines TRBV6-6 with TRBJ2-5, with TRBD1 as a possible D gene (6 bases). The CDR3 contains 14 residues. The V gene lost 2 bases and the J gene lost 5 bases, with 12 bases spanning the gap. Germline lookup yields CDR1 MNHNY and CDR2 SVGAGI (reference sequence). The CDR3 DNA follows: TGTGCCAGCAGTTACGGGGCAGGGGTTGAGACCCAGTACTTC. Translation: CASSYGAGVETQYF.

This clone was seen a single time. The chain is built from TRBV25-1 and TRBJ2-7, with 8 bases lining up with TRBD2. This CDR3 has 15 amino acids. Looked up from germline, CDR1 is MGHDK and CDR2 is SYGVNS. The V and J ends lost 3 bases and 5 bases, in that order; junction bases with no gene match: 9. The DNA of the CDR3 is TGTGCCAGCAGTGACGAGGGACTAGTTACGAACGAGCAGTACTTC. It is translated as CASSDEGLVTNEQYF.

V gene TRBV5-6 combines with J gene TRBJ2-7; possible D gene TRBD2, 6 bases. The V gene's germline CDR1 is SGHDT and CDR2 YYEEEE. The CDR3 runs to 15 residues. Trimming took off 0 bases at V and 0 bases at J, with 10 bases between the two ends. The CDR3 DNA reads TGTGCCAGCAGCTTGGAGGCTAGCGACTCCTACGAGCAGTACTTC. As protein: CASSLEASDSYEQYF.

This clone has a single count. The CDR3 sequence: CASSLDGLADEQFF. The CDR3, as DNA: TGTGCCAGCAGTTTGGATGGACTAGCCGATGAGCAGTTCTTC. This sequence joins TRBV27 and TRBJ2-1, with 8 bases identical to TRBD2. CDR3 length equals 14 residues. Looked up from germline, CDR1 is MNHEY and CDR2 is SMNVEV (reference sequence). The V segment lost 3 bases and the J segment 8 bases; nucleotides outside the gene matches: 6.

This clone was counted a few times. This chain joins TRBV27 and TRBJ1-2; 12 bases are a match to TRBD1. The CDR3 covers 16 residues. The germline gives CDR1 MNHEY, CDR2 SMNVEV (reference sequence). Trimming removed 5 bases from V and 4 bases from J; junction bases left unmatched: 8. DNA of the CDR3: TGTGCCAGCAGTCCGGGACAGGGGGCGTTCGGCTATGGCTACACCTTC. This encodes CASSPGQGAFGYGYTF.

This chain joins TRBV4-3 and TRBJ2-3, with TRBD2 matching 11 bases. The J segment lost 1 base and the V segment lost 3 bases, leaving 0 bases of the junction unmatched. Germline CDR1 reads LGHNA; CDR2 reads YSLEER. The length of the CDR3 is 15 residues. CDR3 sequence (DNA): TGCGCCAGCAGCCAGGGACTAGCGGGCACAGATACGCAGTATTTT. Translating gives CASSQGLAGTDTQYF.

The chain uses TRBV27 and TRBJ2-7, with 9 bases identical to TRBD1. V was pared by 6 bases and J by 3 bases, with 6 bases of the junction left unmatched. The CDR3 loop spans 14 amino acids. CDR1 and CDR2 from the germline V gene are MNHEY and SMNVEV (reference sequence). CDR3 in amino acids: CASRGQGLLYEQYF. DNA for the CDR3: TGTGCCAGCAGGGGACAGGGCCTTCTCTACGAGCAGTACTTC.

The gene calls are TRBV18 and TRBJ2-7, with 11 bases matching TRBD2. V trimming: 4 bases; J trimming: 2 bases; junction bases outside the gene matches: 7. Looked up from germline, CDR1 is KGHSH and CDR2 is LQKENI. CDR3 length: 16 amino acids. CDR3 residues: CASSLTSGSLPYEQYF. CDR3 coding DNA: TGTGCCAGCTCACTTACTAGCGGGAGTCTTCCCTACGAGCAGTACTTC. The complete variable domain, with remaining parts taken from reference TRBV18 and TRBJ2-7, reads NAGVMQNPRHLVRRRGQEARLRCSPMKGHSHVYWYRQLPEEGLKFMVYLQKENIIDESGMPKERFSAEFPKEGPSILRIQQVVRGDSAAYFCASSLTSGSLPYEQYFGPGTRLTVT.

J is TRBJ1-3 and V is TRBV5-4; no reliable D call. Deletions cut 1 base from V and 0 bases from J, with 14 bases between. CDR3 length equals 17 residues. The germline V gene encodes CDR1 SGHNT and CDR2 YYREEE (reference sequence). The CDR3 reads CASSLYLADTSGNTIYF. The CDR3 nucleotides read TGTGCCAGCAGCTTGTATCTGGCGGATACCTCTGGAAACACCATATATTTT.

The genes are TRBV5-4 and TRBJ2-5; 12 positions agree with TRBD2. With 4 bases clipped from V and 2 bases from J, the junction kept 12 bases outside the gene matches. The germline V gene has CDR1 SGHNT and CDR2 YYREEE (reference sequence). CDR3 length: 18 amino acids. The CDR3 nucleotides read TGTGCCAGCAGCGCTCCGGGGAGGCTAGCGGGGGGGCAAGAGACCCAGTACTTC. Amino acids: CASSAPGRLAGGQETQYF.

J is TRBJ1-2 and V is TRBV29-1; TRBD1 matches 11 bases. This CDR3 has 13 amino acids. Germline V gene lookup returns CDR1 SQVTM and CDR2 ANQGSEA. The V segment lost 7 bases and the J segment 4 bases; nucleotides outside the gene matches: 5. The CDR3 DNA is TGCAGCGCGGACAGGGGGCTGCTCTATGGCTACACCTTC. Translation: CSADRGLLYGYTF.